The following is a T cell receptor beta chain sequence with its context. Its antigen is still unknown. This entry belongs to a study of cytomegalovirus exposure and HLA in healthy donors. Study observations and caveats: Associated with cytomegalovirus, according to the listing, were 150 to 200 TCR beta chains. No immune exposure information besides CMV serostatus was available.

V lost 2 bases to trimming and J lost 4 bases; unmatched junction nucleotides: 9. This CDR3 comprises 17 residues. The germline V gene encodes CDR1 WNHNN and CDR2 SYGVQD (reference sequence). PCR involved 60 Vbeta and 13 Jbeta primers. Data came from immunoSEQ multiplex PCR; TCRdb stores just in-frame clones and leaves some out. The repertoire holds 90,000 to 130,000 clones, with under 85% as singletons. This TCR was sampled from a man aged 25 to 40 in good health and CMV-seropositive. V gene TRBV10-1 combines with J gene TRBJ2-1, with 9 nucleotides matching TRBD2. The sequenced sample consisted of PBMCs. The CDR3 bases are TGCGCCAGCAGTGAGACCACTGCGCGGGGGGGTTACAATGAGCAGTTCTTC. It yields the protein CASSETTARGGYNEQFF.